This T cell receptor beta chain was sequenced for a study of T cells after posttransplantation cyclophosphamide. Points on this clone: The antigen remains unidentified.

The CDR3 extends over 14 amino acids. With 2 bases clipped from V and 1 base from J, the junction kept 5 bases outside the gene matches. Per germline, CDR1 GTSNPN and CDR2 SVGIG (reference sequence). Cells defined as naive were viable CD3+CD4+ or CD3+CD8+ and CCR7+CD45RA+CD45RO-CD95-CD27+CD28+. The related graft donor's blood sample was taken on the day of bone marrow donation. Study-wide points: Donor CD8+ memory clones often dominated recipient blood repertoires at later times. Tissue-infiltrating T cells from skin or gut overlapped little with blood T cells. After PTCy, TRB diversity resembled that of CNI/methotrexate controls.

Profiling relied on immunoSEQ multiplex PCR, and the TCRdb table lists in-frame clones only, not all of them. Of more than 30,000 clones listed, 90% to 95% are singletons. The sequence derives from a woman aged 60-75 years in good health, CMV-negative, and a related stem cell transplant donor. Sequencing was performed on naive CD4+ T cells sorted from PBMCs. V is TRBV30 and J is TRBJ2-7, with TRBD1 matching 7 bases. The CDR3 bases are TGTGCCTGGAGTCGGGCAGGGGGATCCTACGAGCAGTACTTC. Translating gives CAWSRAGGSYEQYF.